The T cell receptor beta chain under discussion was sequenced for a study of blood T cell repertoires in COVID-19. The method was immunoSEQ multiplex PCR; TCRdb's version includes in-frame clones alone and lacks a portion of them. The repertoire holds about 69,000 clones, with nearly 80% as singletons. The CDR3 is 16 amino acids. The V gene end was trimmed by 2 bases and the J gene end by 3 bases; junction bases not matched to a gene: 10. Germline V gene lookup returns CDR1 SGHAT and CDR2 FQNNGV. The receptor was isolated from a human donor in a cohort sampled during active COVID-19. The chain couples TRBV11-2 to TRBJ2-7, with 7 bases identical to TRBD2. Sequencing input: peripheral blood. The CDR3 DNA follows: TGTGCCAGCAGCTTAACCGGGGGGAGGGCCCTCTACGAGCAGTACTTC. Residues: CASSLTGGRALYEQYF.